The table lists the clone carrying this T cell receptor (beta chain) with many counts. The sample originates from a study of spatial heterogeneity in lung cancer. The wider study: Unique TCR and UMI combinations averaged more than ten appearances each in raw reads.

Germline CDR1 and CDR2: SGHNT and YYREEE (reference sequence). The CDR3 contains 14 residues. Trimming took 2 bases from V and 4 from J, leaving 12 bases between them. Every molecule of TCR cDNA had its own unique molecular identifier. One entry per CDR3 protein, called by TCRdb with MiXCR from the 5' RACE reads. The sample yields roughly 25,000 distinct CDR3 sequences, more than 10% seen once. As for time point: sample taken at primary tumor resection. The study sequenced unsorted whole RNA from tumor, nontumor lung or frozen PBMC. Patients with untreated early-stage non-small cell lung cancer, numbering 55 to 75, were the donors.

This chain joins TRBV5-4 and TRBJ1-1; TRBD1 might be the D (5 bases). This specimen was PBMCs, taken at surgery. This receptor was identified in a female donor with early-stage non-small cell lung cancer. The CDR3 DNA follows: TGTGCCAGCAGCTTTGACAGCTTTAGCACTGAAGCTTTCTTT. It specifies CASSFDSFSTEAFF.